A single sample is the source of the 27 T cell receptor beta chains below, sequenced in a study of tumor-infiltrating lymphocytes in primary liver carcinoma. Making TCR beta cDNA involved approximately 510 ng total RNA and a constant-region primer. Generation of the TCR beta libraries relied on three nested multiplex PCR rounds using slightly modified ARM-PCR. The first two PCR rounds, roughly 9 cycles each, used TRBV1-TRBV30 forward primers and a C-beta reverse primer. TCRdb used MiXCR to reprocess the multiplex PCR reads, holding one entry per CDR3 protein. The sample gives tens of thousands of distinct CDR3 sequences, over 75% of which show up once; less than 25% is in the top ten. Joint extraction of RNA and DNA used roughly 17-32 mg of bulk tissue that was unsorted. Sequenced: liver tumor tissue from sampling region 5. This sample's subset: tumor region T5, tumor centre. The receptors come from a man between 40 and 49 years old with primary liver carcinoma and hepatitis B virus infection.

As regards this clonotype: At one end, the junction sequence differs from germline, possibly due to a read error. The chain is built from TRBV6-6 and TRBJ1-2; 7 bases align to TRBD1. The CDR3 has 12 amino acids. Germline CDR1 and CDR2: MNHNY and SVGAGI (reference sequence). CDR3 nucleotide sequence: TGTGCCAGCTGGGACAGTAACGATGGCTACACCTTC. This gives the protein CASWDSNDGYTF.

A few counts support this clonotype. The genes are TRBV6-5 and TRBJ2-7; maybe TRBD1 (6 bases). V was cut by 7 bases and J by 11 bases, with 30 bases left in between. The CDR3 length is 16 residues. Germline V gives CDR1 MNHEY, CDR2 SVGAGI. CDR3 nucleotides: TGTGCCAGCATGCCCGACAGGATAGCTTTCCCCTTAGGGGAGTACTTC. Encoded protein: CASMPDRIAFPLGEYF.

Concerning this clonotype itself: Because the CDR3 is missing its conserved closing phenylalanine or tryptophan, this is likely a read error. CDR3 in amino acids: CASSVRSAETQYL. For the CDR3, the DNA is TGTGCCAGCAGTGTGAGGAGTGCAGAGACCCAGTACCTC. The chain joins TRBV6-1 to TRBJ2-5; D ambiguous. Between the trimmed V and J ends, which lost 4 bases and 4 bases, there was a span of 10 bases. This CDR3 region has 13 residues. CDR1 and CDR2 from the germline V gene are MNHNS and SASEGT.

The rearrangement uses TRBV6-5 and TRBJ2-7; TRBD1 matches 7 bases. V lost 5 bases to trimming and J lost 3 bases; unmatched junction nucleotides: 7. The germline gives CDR1 MNHEY, CDR2 SVGAGI. The CDR3 is 14 residues long. This chain's CDR3 is CASSAGTARYEQYF. CDR3 DNA: TGTGCCAGCAGTGCTGGGACAGCACGCTACGAGCAGTACTTC.

Comments on this clonotype: This CDR3 is missing its conserved last phenylalanine or tryptophan, likely due to a read error. The chain recombines TRBV11-1 with TRBJ2-7, with D perhaps TRBD2 (5 bases). This CDR3 is built from 13 residues. Germline V gene data show CDR1 as SGHAT and CDR2 as FQDESV (reference sequence). Trimming took off 6 bases at V and 1 base at J, with 10 bases between the two ends. The CDR3: CASRWRRSYEQYL. The CDR3 DNA reads TGTGCCAGCAGGTGGAGGCGATCCTACGAGCAGTACCTC.

This clonotype appeared a few times. At one boundary the junction diverges from the germline segment, which might be a read error. V is TRBV11-1 and J is TRBJ2-3; possibly TRBD2 for D (5 bases). The CDR3 loop spans 15 amino acids. Per germline, CDR1 SGHAT and CDR2 FQDESV (reference sequence). This CDR3 is CASSLPRESTDTRYF. CDR3 coding DNA: TGTGCCAGCAGTTTGCCTAGGGAGAGTACAGATACGCGGTATTTT.

About this clonotype itself: No conserved phenylalanine or tryptophan is present at the end of the CDR3, so a read error is the likely explanation. The chain combines TRBV10-2 with TRBJ1-1; 7 nucleotides line up with TRBD1. The CDR3 contains 14 residues. Unmatched junction bases numbered 8, after V lost 7 bases and J lost 3 bases. Per germline, CDR1 WSHSY and CDR2 SAAADI. CDR3 residues: CASMGQHLDTEAFI. CDR3 DNA sequence: TGCGCCAGCATGGGACAGCATTTGGACACTGAAGCTTTCATT.

About this clonotype itself: No conserved phenylalanine or tryptophan is present at the end of the CDR3, so a read error is the likely explanation. The limits of the CDR3 on the DNA are not certain, so only TCRdb's listed CDR3 is given. CDR3 sequence: CACPGWTGSVDGHTL. The chain is built from TRBV30 and TRBJ1-2; TRBD1, as called in the table, went unchecked against the DNA. The CDR3 spans 15 amino acids, including both terminal residues. Germline V gives CDR1 GTSNPN, CDR2 SVGIG (reference sequence).

V and J are TRBV7-3 and TRBJ2-3; D is ambiguous. Germline V gene lookup returns CDR1 SGHTA and CDR2 FQGTGA. CDR3 length: 15 amino acids. V was trimmed by 5 bases and J by 0 bases, leaving 12 bases between them. The CDR3 sequence: CASSLEAFSTDTQYF. The CDR3 DNA follows: TGTGCCAGCAGCCTTGAGGCTTTTAGCACAGATACGCAGTATTTT.

Of note for this clonotype: Since the CDR3 does not end with the conserved phenylalanine or tryptophan, this likely comes from a read error. The DNA is omitted, as the CDR3 cannot be located on it reliably, and the CDR3 follows TCRdb's listing. This chain uses TRBV29-1 with TRBJ2-5; the table's D gene call, TRBD1, was not cross checked with the DNA. Looked up from germline, CDR1 is SQVTM and CDR2 is ANQGSEA. The CDR3 is 15 residues long, ends included. CDR3 protein: CSVEADSGRAETQSL.

This clonotype was picked up one time. A read error is likely, as this CDR3 ends without the conserved phenylalanine or tryptophan. The chain joins TRBV11-1 to TRBJ2-7; D may be TRBD2 (6 bases). Trimming took 5 bases from V and 9 from J, leaving 26 bases between them. The CDR3 runs 16 residues. The germline V gene encodes CDR1 SGHAT and CDR2 FQDESV (reference sequence). The CDR3 DNA is TGTGCCAGCAGCCTGCGCGTCAGGGCGTCCCTGGGGGGGCAGTACATA. This gives the protein CASSLRVRASLGGQYI.

Turning to this clonotype: Its ends do not fully match the called genes, so a read error is possible. V gene TRBV20-1 combines with J gene TRBJ2-3, with 8 bases aligning to TRBD2. The CDR3 is made up of 14 amino acids. CDR1 and CDR2 from the germline V gene are DFQATT and SNEGSKA (reference sequence). The CDR3 reads CSARKAGESDTHYF. In DNA form, the CDR3 reads TGCAGTGCTAGGAAAGCGGGAGAATCAGATACGCATTATTTT.

The J gene is TRBJ2-1, the V gene TRBV6-5, with D perhaps TRBD1 or TRBD2 (5 bases each). Germline CDR1 reads MNHEY; CDR2 reads SVGAGI. Deletions cut 8 bases from V and 6 bases from J, with 14 bases between. The CDR3 has 13 residues. The CDR3 DNA sequence: TGTGCCAGCGACCCTGGGGGTGTCAATGAGCAGTTCTTC. As protein: CASDPGGVNEQFF.

In its sample, this clonotype was seen once. Without the conserved terminal phenylalanine or tryptophan, this CDR3 likely stems from a read error. The chain carries TRBV14 and TRBJ2-7; 12 bases are shared with TRBD2. The CDR3 totals 13 residues. The germline CDR1 and CDR2 sequences are SGHDN and FVKESK. With V trimmed by 11 bases and J by 6 bases, 8 bases remained unmatched. CDR3 bases: TGTGCCGGCACGGCTAGCGGGAGGGGCGAGCAGTACTAC. This gives the protein CAGTASGRGEQYY.

This clonotype has just a few counts. The rearrangement links TRBV7-2 to TRBJ2-3; D is perhaps TRBD2 (6 bases). The V gene's germline CDR1 is SGHTA and CDR2 FQGNSA. V was trimmed by 5 bases and J by 4 bases, leaving 22 bases between them. CDR3 size: 17 residues. Written as DNA, the CDR3 is TGTGCCAGCAGCAGACAAATGATGCGGGGCGCCGCAGATACGCAGTATTTT. Its protein product is CASSRQMMRGAADTQYF.

This chain joins TRBV6-6 and TRBJ1-1, with 8 bases identical to TRBD1. The CDR3 extends over 13 amino acids. Germline V gene data show CDR1 as MNHNY and CDR2 as SVGAGI (reference sequence). This chain's CDR3 is CISSYTGGTEAFF. In DNA form, the CDR3 reads TGTATCAGCAGTTACACAGGGGGCACTGAAGCTTTCTTT.

The rearrangement links TRBV7-8 to TRBJ2-5; D might be TRBD1 (5 bases). Germline lookup yields CDR1 SGHVS and CDR2 FQNEAQ. The CDR3 runs 14 residues. With 11 bases removed from V and 5 bases from J, the gap between germline ends came to 21 bases. The CDR3 sequence: CADSLYPLGETQYF. As DNA, the CDR3 is TGTGCCGACAGCTTATACCCCTTAGGCGAGACCCAGTACTTC. Variable domain in full (rest from reference TRBV7-8 and TRBJ2-5): GAGVSQSPRYKVAKRGQDVALRCDPISGHVSLFWYQQALGQGPEFLTYFQNEAQLDKSGLPSDRFFAERPEGSVSTLKIQRTQQEDSAVYLCADSLYPLGETQYFGPGTRLLVL.

On this clonotype: Sequence at one end of the junction differs from germline and may be a read error. This sequence joins TRBV24-1 and TRBJ2-3; perhaps TRBD2 as D (5 bases). Germline V CDR1 and CDR2: KGHDR, SFDVKD. CDR3 length equals 16 residues. The CDR3 is CVTSGRGTTSTDTQYF. CDR3 nucleotide sequence: TGTGTCACCAGTGGGAGAGGAACGACTAGCACAGATACGCAGTATTTT.

The chain recombines TRBV12-3 or TRBV12-4 with TRBJ1-1; D uncertain. This CDR3 comprises 12 residues. The V end was cut by 7 bases, the J end by 7 bases, with 13 bases between. The DNA for the CDR3 is TGTGCCAGCAACCCGATTGGCAGTGAAGCTTTCTTT. Amino acids: CASNPIGSEAFF.

The chain has TRBV11-2 and TRBJ2-3; 7 bases align to TRBD2. Germline CDR1 SGHAT, CDR2 FQNNGV. Trimming took 5 bases from V and 8 from J; bases not matched to a gene: 16. CDR3 length equals 16 residues. The DNA for the CDR3 is TGTGCCAGCAGCCGGGAAGTTGGGAGGGTCGGAGGTACGCAGTATTTT. This codes for CASSREVGRVGGTQYF.

The V call is TRBV7-8, the J call TRBJ2-3; D is uncertain. Trimming took 8 bases from V and 0 from J, leaving 18 bases between them. Germline lookup yields CDR1 SGHVS and CDR2 FQNEAQ. The CDR3 sequence is 16 residues long. In DNA form, the CDR3 reads TGTGCCAGCCGTTTAGAGCTAGGTGGGAGCACAGATACGCAGTATTTT. Protein sequence: CASRLELGGSTDTQYF.

As concerns this clonotype: A much larger clone lies a single base off, so this may be a read error. The gene calls are TRBV14 and TRBJ2-2; weak D call: TRBD2 (6 bases). Per the germline V gene, CDR1 is SGHDN and CDR2 is FVKESK. The CDR3 runs to 15 residues. The CDR3 region is CTSSQDRLNTGGLFF. CDR3 coding DNA: TGTACCAGCAGCCAAGATCGGCTGAACACCGGGGGGCTGTTTTTT.

Of note for this clonotype: The junction shows a germline mismatch at one end, possibly a read error. The chain is built from TRBV12-3 or TRBV12-4 and TRBJ2-7; 7 bases map to TRBD2. The CDR3 has 14 residues. CDR3 loop: CASSPLAAGYAQYF. In nucleotides, the CDR3 is TGTGCCAGCAGTCCTCTAGCGGCGGGCTACGCGCAGTACTTC.

This sequence joins TRBV29-1 and TRBJ2-1; 9 positions match TRBD2. CDR3 size: 16 residues. Looked up from germline, CDR1 is SQVTM and CDR2 is ANQGSEA. Trimming cost V 2 bases and J 9 bases; bases outside gene matches: 14. The CDR3 DNA follows: TGCAGCGTTGAATTCGGGAGCGGGAGGATAAGCGGTGAGCAGTTCTTC. As protein: CSVEFGSGRISGEQFF.

Turning to this clonotype: No conserved phenylalanine or tryptophan ends this CDR3, so it is likely a read error. The V and J genes are TRBV30 and TRBJ2-3; no reliable D call. The V end was cut by 4 bases, the J end by 5 bases, with 10 bases between. The length of the CDR3 is 12 residues. Germline V CDR1 and CDR2: GTSNPN, SVGIG (reference sequence). CDR3 sequence reads: CAWTPRGDTQYH. The CDR3 coding sequence is TGTGCCTGGACCCCCCGTGGAGATACGCAGTATCAT.

Points on this clonotype: An end of the junction differs from the germline gene, which may be a read error. This rearrangement joins TRBV29-1 to TRBJ2-3; D may correspond to TRBD1 or TRBD2 (6 bases each). Per germline, CDR1 SQVTM and CDR2 ANQGSEA. The CDR3 contains 15 residues. As DNA, the CDR3 is TGCAGCATTGAGTTGCGGGACAAGGGAACAGATACGCAGTATTTT. Encoded protein: CSIELRDKGTDTQYF.

As regards this clonotype: A much larger clonotype is one base distant, so this may be a read error. The rearrangement links TRBV2 to TRBJ1-5; tentatively, D is TRBD1 (5 bases). Germline-derived CDR1 and CDR2 are SNHLY and FYNNEI. This CDR3 has 13 amino acids. Trimming removed 8 bases at V and 3 bases at J, with 11 bases between. The CDR3 here is CASGRGYNQPQHF. CDR3 bases: TGTGCCAGCGGGAGGGGTTACAATCAGCCCCAGCATTTT.